These 26 T cell receptor beta chains came from one sample sequenced in a study of blood T cell repertoires in COVID-19. Measured with immunoSEQ multiplex PCR; TCRdb has only the in-frame clones, and not every one. The repertoire holds 250,000 to 350,000 clones, with more than 70% as singletons. The sequencing input was peripheral blood. The source is a woman aged 50 to 65 who had recovered from COVID-19.

CDR3 loop: CASSRNTEASGANVLTF. The CDR3, as DNA: TGTGCCAGCAGCCGAAACACAGAAGCCTCTGGGGCCAACGTCCTGACTTTC. V is TRBV3-1 (or the pseudogene TRBV3-2) and J is TRBJ2-6; D not resolved. Looked up from germline, CDR1 is LGHDT and CDR2 is YNNKEL (reference sequence). The CDR3 consists of 17 residues. Between the trimmed V and J ends, which lost 4 bases and 0 bases, there was a span of 13 bases.

The DNA of the CDR3 is TGTGCCAGCAGCTTCCCTAGCCTCCTTACGGGAGATACGCAGTATTTT. It yields the protein CASSFPSLLTGDTQYF. The chain has TRBV7-9 and TRBJ2-3, with D maybe TRBD2 (5 bases). Germline lookup yields CDR1 SEHNR and CDR2 FQNEAQ (reference sequence). The CDR3 totals 16 residues. Deletions cut 3 bases from V and 5 bases from J, with 18 bases between.

The chain is built from TRBV15 and TRBJ2-3; 14 nucleotides agree with TRBD2. This CDR3 has 16 amino acids. Unmatched junction bases numbered 7, after V lost 5 bases and J lost 6 bases. Germline CDR1 LNHNV, CDR2 YYDKDF (reference sequence). The CDR3 DNA sequence: TGTGCCACCAGCCCTCGACTAGCGGGGGGGGTGGATACGCAGTATTTT. Protein: CATSPRLAGGVDTQYF.

This chain links TRBV6-2 or TRBV6-3 with TRBJ2-1, with 11 bases aligning to TRBD2. The V segment lost 5 bases and the J segment 6 bases; nucleotides outside the gene matches: 6. Germline V CDR1 and CDR2: MNHEY, SVGEGT. This CDR3 spans 15 amino acids. CDR3: CASSLTSGTFNEQFF. The DNA for the CDR3 is TGTGCCAGCAGTCTGACTAGCGGGACGTTCAATGAGCAGTTCTTC.

This clone was seen a few times. V gene TRBV6-2 or TRBV6-3 combines with J gene TRBJ1-1; D is undetermined. Trimming pared 4 bases from V and 3 bases from J, leaving 9 bases between. The CDR3 extends over 13 amino acids. CDR1 is MNHEY and CDR2 is SVGEGT in the germline V gene. The CDR3 reads CASSLESYTEAFF. The CDR3 nucleotides are TGTGCCAGCAGTTTGGAGTCGTACACTGAAGCTTTCTTT.

The chain employs TRBV6-6 and TRBJ2-1; the match to TRBD2 covers 15 bases. The germline V gene has CDR1 MNHNY and CDR2 SVGAGI (reference sequence). The CDR3 spans 16 residues. The V segment lost 7 bases and the J segment 8 bases; nucleotides outside the gene matches: 9. CDR3 DNA sequence: TGTGCCAGCACCCAAAGTTGGACTAGCGGGAGGGATGAGCAGTTCTTC. Translating gives CASTQSWTSGRDEQFF.

The genes are TRBV12-3 or TRBV12-4 and TRBJ2-1; 7 bases line up with TRBD2. Germline trimming cut 7 bases from V and 10 bases from J; bases unmatched to any gene: 4. The CDR3 runs to 11 residues. The DNA of the CDR3 is TGTGCCAGCACCCGGGGGGACGAGCAGTTCTTC. Its translation is CASTRGDEQFF.

The chain is built from TRBV24-1 and TRBJ2-1; unclear D gene. The CDR3 runs to 13 residues. Germline CDR1 and CDR2: KGHDR and SFDVKD. The V end was cut by 2 bases, the J end by 5 bases, with 6 bases between. The CDR3 loop reads CATSDSYDNEQFF. The CDR3 nucleotides are TGTGCCACCAGTGATTCCTATGACAATGAGCAGTTCTTC.

In its sample, this clone was seen once. V gene TRBV5-4 combines with J gene TRBJ2-5, with TRBD2 matching over 10 bases. The CDR3 spans 15 residues. J was trimmed by 5 bases and V by 2 bases; bases with no gene match: 6. Per the germline V gene, CDR1 is SGHNT and CDR2 is YYREEE (reference sequence). The CDR3 region has the DNA TGTGCCAGCAGCTTTAATCTAGCGGGAGCTGAGACCCAGTACTTC. Translated: CASSFNLAGAETQYF. Combining the CDR3 with reference TRBV5-4 and TRBJ2-5 gives the whole variable domain ETGVTQSPTHLIKTRGQQVTLRCSSQSGHNTVSWYQQALGQGPQFIFQYYREEENGRGNFPPRFSGLQFPNYSSELNVNALELDDSALYLCASSFNLAGAETQYFGPGTRLLVL.

This rearrangement joins TRBV19 to TRBJ2-1, with no clear D. Germline lookup yields CDR1 LNHDA and CDR2 SQIVND (reference sequence). With 4 bases removed from V and 0 bases from J, the gap between germline ends came to 13 bases. This CDR3 has 16 amino acids. The CDR3 DNA is TGTGCCAGTAGTACGACACCCACGAGCTCCTACAATGAGCAGTTCTTC. Residues: CASSTTPTSSYNEQFF.

CDR3 region: CASSFPQGFGYTF. The CDR3 DNA is TGTGCCAGCAGTTTTCCACAGGGGTTCGGCTACACCTTC. The genes are TRBV12-3 or TRBV12-4 and TRBJ1-2, with TRBD1 matching over 7 bases. V trimming: 3 bases; J trimming: 8 bases; junction bases outside the gene matches: 6. The CDR3 sequence is 13 residues long.

This chain uses TRBV19 with TRBJ1-2; 8 bases are shared with TRBD1. Germline loops: CDR1 LNHDA, CDR2 SQIVND (reference sequence). The trim removed 3 bases at V and 6 bases at J, leaving 12 bases unmatched. There are 16 residues in the CDR3. CDR3 amino acids: CASSIRTGSFRDGYTF. The DNA of the CDR3 is TGTGCCAGTAGTATCCGGACAGGGTCGTTTCGGGATGGCTACACCTTC.

This chain uses TRBV29-1 with TRBJ2-5, with D hard to call. This CDR3 is built from 13 residues. Germline lookup yields CDR1 SQVTM and CDR2 ANQGSEA. Trimming stripped 4 bases from V and 1 base from J, with 10 bases between. The CDR3 region is CSVGSPVQETQYF. CDR3 DNA sequence: TGCAGCGTTGGGTCCCCGGTCCAAGAGACCCAGTACTTC.

The chain has TRBV28 and TRBJ1-1, with 8 bases fitting TRBD1. The CDR3 is 16 residues long. The germline V gene encodes CDR1 MDHEN and CDR2 SYDVKM. V dropped 3 bases and J dropped 4; count of bases not matched to a gene: 10. The DNA for the CDR3 is TGTGCCAGCAGTTTCCAACAGGGGGTTGGAAGCACTGAAGCTTTCTTT. Translated, it gives CASSFQQGVGSTEAFF.

This clone was found a few times. The chain has TRBV15 and TRBJ1-4; a weak D match, TRBD1 (6 bases). Trimming left V 3 bases short and J 5 bases short, with 10 bases between. Germline V gene sequence: CDR1 LNHNV, CDR2 YYDKDF (reference sequence). The CDR3 is made up of 14 amino acids. The chain's CDR3 is CATSRDRLNEKLFF. The CDR3 DNA reads as TGTGCCACCAGCAGGGACAGACTAAATGAAAAACTGTTTTTT.

The table lists this clone with a count of one. The chain carries TRBV7-2 and TRBJ1-1, with 7 bases matching TRBD1. The CDR3 consists of 13 residues. V lost 0 bases and J lost 9; bases outside the gene matches: 4. Looked up from germline, CDR1 is SGHTA and CDR2 is FQGNSA. The CDR3 nucleotides read TGTGCCAGCAGCTTAGCGCTGGGACAGAAAGCTTTCTTT. This gives the protein CASSLALGQKAFF.

The rearrangement links TRBV5-6 to TRBJ1-5; 8 nucleotides align to TRBD1. The CDR3 is 15 residues long. J gave up 3 bases and V 4 bases, and 6 bases lay outside the gene matches. Germline CDR1 SGHDT, CDR2 YYEEEE. In DNA, the CDR3 is TGTGCCAGCAGCCGTACAGGGGGGTACAATCAGCCCCAGCATTTT. Amino acids: CASSRTGGYNQPQHF.

Only one count was recorded for this clone. J is TRBJ2-1 and V is TRBV18; weak D call: TRBD2 (6 bases). The CDR3 sequence is 17 residues long. Trimming stripped 0 bases from V and 3 bases from J, with 15 bases between. The germline V gene encodes CDR1 KGHSH and CDR2 LQKENI. CDR3 sequence: CASSPPTGDGFYNEQFF. The DNA for the CDR3 is TGTGCCAGCTCACCACCGACGGGGGATGGGTTCTACAATGAGCAGTTCTTC.

The chain joins TRBV7-2 to TRBJ2-5; 16 bases fit TRBD2. V shed 3 bases and J 2 bases; nucleotides not matched to a gene: 9. The CDR3 has 19 residues. Germline V gives CDR1 SGHTA, CDR2 FQGNSA. CDR3 bases: TGTGCCAGCAGCTTCCCCGGGACTAGCGGGAGGGCCGCACAAGAGACCCAGTACTTC. Its translation: CASSFPGTSGRAAQETQYF.

The chain recombines TRBV5-1 with TRBJ1-2; possible D gene TRBD1, 5 bases. The CDR3 runs 15 residues. From germline, CDR1 is SGHRS and CDR2 YFSETQ. V dropped 1 base and J dropped 2 bases, with 12 bases sitting between them. This chain's CDR3 is CASSLLEGPNYGYTF. CDR3 nucleotides: TGCGCCAGCAGCTTGTTGGAGGGGCCCAACTATGGCTACACCTTC.

V usage is TRBV6-6 and J usage is TRBJ2-3; tentatively, D is TRBD2 (7 bases). Trimming removed 5 bases from V and 4 bases from J, with 16 bases in between. The germline gives CDR1 MNHNY, CDR2 SVGAGI (reference sequence). This CDR3 contains 15 residues. The CDR3 protein is CASSNGGGGADTQYF. The CDR3 DNA sequence: TGTGCCAGCAGTAACGGAGGGGGAGGGGCAGATACGCAGTATTTT.

The J gene is TRBJ2-1, the V gene TRBV7-2; 10 bases align to TRBD2. CDR1 and CDR2 (germline): SGHTA, FQGNSA. V was clipped by 1 base and J by 7 bases; unmatched bases: 7. The CDR3 spans 16 residues. CDR3 in amino acids: CASSLGPSGSINEQFF. CDR3 coding DNA: TGTGCCAGCAGCTTAGGGCCTAGCGGGAGCATAAATGAGCAGTTCTTC.

This chain joins TRBV6-6 and TRBJ2-7; 12 positions agree with TRBD2. Germline CDR1 and CDR2: MNHNY and SVGAGI (reference sequence). V lost 4 bases, J lost 0 bases, and 1 base stayed unmatched. This CDR3 has 15 amino acids. As DNA, the CDR3 is TGTGCCAGCAGTTCGACTAGCGGGAGCTCCTACGAGCAGTACTTC. It codes for CASSSTSGSSYEQYF.

This rearrangement joins TRBV24-1 to TRBJ2-2; tentatively, D is TRBD1 (6 bases). The V gene's germline CDR1 is KGHDR and CDR2 SFDVKD. V lost 4 bases to trimming and J lost 0 bases, with 11 bases between them. CDR3 size: 16 residues. The CDR3 region has the DNA TGTGCCACCAGTGACCCGGACAGTTCGAACACCGGGGAGCTGTTTTTT. Its protein is CATSDPDSSNTGELFF.

The chain has TRBV6-5 and TRBJ1-5; D ambiguous. Trimming took off 0 bases at V and 0 bases at J, with 6 bases between the two ends. The CDR3 contains 15 residues. Germline V lookup: CDR1 MNHEY, CDR2 SVGAGI. The CDR3 coding sequence is TGTGCCAGCAGTTACTCGGCCGCTAGCAATCAGCCCCAGCATTTT. Protein: CASSYSAASNQPQHF.

V and J are TRBV6-2 or TRBV6-3 and TRBJ2-2, with 11 bases fitting TRBD1. The CDR3 covers 16 residues. Germline values: CDR1 MNHEY, CDR2 SVGEGT. The J segment lost 4 bases and the V segment lost 4 bases, leaving 5 bases of the junction unmatched. The CDR3 nucleotides are TGTGCCAGCAGTTTCGGGACAGGGGGAAGCACCGGGGAGCTGTTTTTT. Its translation is CASSFGTGGSTGELFF.